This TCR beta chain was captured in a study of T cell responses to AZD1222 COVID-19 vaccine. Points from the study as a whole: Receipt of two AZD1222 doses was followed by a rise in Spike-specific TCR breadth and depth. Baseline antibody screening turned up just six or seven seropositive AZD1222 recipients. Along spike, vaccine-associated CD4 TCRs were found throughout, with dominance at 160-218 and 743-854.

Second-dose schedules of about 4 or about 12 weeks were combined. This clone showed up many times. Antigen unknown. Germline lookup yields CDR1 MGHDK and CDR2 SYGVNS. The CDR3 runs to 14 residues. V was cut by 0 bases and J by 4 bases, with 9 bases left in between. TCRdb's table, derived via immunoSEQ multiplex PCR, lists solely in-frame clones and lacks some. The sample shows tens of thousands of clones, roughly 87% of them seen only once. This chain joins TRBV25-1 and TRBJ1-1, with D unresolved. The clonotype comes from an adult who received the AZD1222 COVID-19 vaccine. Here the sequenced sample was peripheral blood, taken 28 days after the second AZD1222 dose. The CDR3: CASSEYHEGTEAFF. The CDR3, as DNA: TGTGCCAGCAGTGAATATCATGAGGGCACTGAAGCTTTCTTT. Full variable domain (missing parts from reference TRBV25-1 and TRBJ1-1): EADIYQTPRYLVIGTGKKITLECSQTMGHDKMYWYQQDPGMELHLIHYSYGVNSTEKGDLSSESTVSRIRTEHFPLTLESARPSHTSQYLCASSEYHEGTEAFFGQGTRLTVV.